This is a list of T cell receptor beta chains from one sample in a study of blood T cells in healthy people across ages. TCRdb re-derived calls from the 5' RACE reads in MiXCR, one entry per CDR3 protein. Of around 1,500,000 distinct CDR3 sequences detected, approximately 42% appear once; the ten largest clones hold roughly 8.2%. The sequencing input was blood. The source of these receptors is a woman aged 18-29 years in good health. CDR3s include the opening cysteine and the closing phenylalanine or tryptophan. D genes are given only for firm matches. Expanded clones get a size class; other rows say once, few or many, or leave the size out.

j_call d_call v_call clone_size cdr3_nt cdr3_aa
TRBJ2-5 NA TRBV18 few TGTGCCAGTAAGGGCTCTAAACAGGAGACCCAGTACTTC CASKGSKQETQYF
TRBJ2-3 NA TRBV28 few TGTGCCAGCAGCTACCTGATGGTCAGAGATACGCAGTATTTT CASSYLMVRDTQYF
TRBJ2-7 NA TRBV20-1 few TGCAGTGCCCCCCCAGGGACCCTCCGAGGCGACGAGCAGTACTTC CSAPPGTLRGDEQYF
TRBJ1-5 NA TRBV2 NA TGTGCCAGCAGCAAGGACGGCCTCAATCAGCCCCAGCATTTT CASSKDGLNQPQHF
TRBJ1-2 TRBD1 TRBV5-6 few TGTGCCAGCAGCTCGGACAGGGGGCACTATGGCTACACCTTC CASSSDRGHYGYTF
TRBJ2-7 TRBD2 TRBV10-3 once TGTGCCCTCCGGACTAGCGAAACCTACGAGCAGTACTTC CALRTSETYEQYF
TRBJ1-2 NA TRBV10-3 few TGTGCCATCAGTGGGAGTAACTATGGCTACACCTTC CAISGSNYGYTF
TRBJ2-1 TRBD2 TRBV18 few TGTGCCAGCTCACCGATACTAGCGGGAGGGGACAATGAGCAGTTCTTC CASSPILAGGDNEQFF
TRBJ2-3 NA TRBV12-3/TRBV12-4 NA TGTGCCAGCAGTTTACCTAAGGCTACGCAGTATTTT CASSLPKATQYF
TRBJ2-7 NA TRBV29-1 many TGCAGCGTTGATTTGACAGGACTCTACGAGCAGTACTTC CSVDLTGLYEQYF
TRBJ2-2 NA TRBV18 NA TGTGCCAGCTCCGGACAGAACCTTAACACCGGGGAGCTGTTTTTT CASSGQNLNTGELFF
TRBJ1-1 TRBD1 TRBV6-5 few TGTGCCAGCAGAAGAGGGGACAGGGGGCTGTCCACTGAAGCTTTCTTT CASRRGDRGLSTEAFF
TRBJ2-5 NA TRBV4-1 NA TGCGCCAGCAGCCCAGGCAGGGGATGGGGCCAAGAGACCCAGTACTTC CASSPGRGWGQETQYF
TRBJ2-3 TRBD1 TRBV12-3/TRBV12-4 few TGTGCCAGCAGAGGGACAGGGGGTGATGCAGATACGCAGTATTTT CASRGTGGDADTQYF
TRBJ2-1 TRBD2 TRBV10-3 NA TGTGCCATCAGTGCGACTAGCGGGGCCTACAATGAGCAGTTCTTC CAISATSGAYNEQFF
TRBJ2-7 NA TRBV11-2 NA TGTGCCAGCAGCTTTAATGTTATGTCGGCCGGGCACGAGCAGTACTTC CASSFNVMSAGHEQYF
TRBJ2-3 TRBD2 TRBV3-1 NA TGTGCCAGCAGCCCCCGGACTAGCGGGCTTAGCACAGATACGCAGTATTTT CASSPRTSGLSTDTQYF
TRBJ2-5 NA TRBV9 NA TGTGCCAGCAGCGCCGGGCTCCAAGAGACCCAGTACTTC CASSAGLQETQYF
TRBJ1-2 NA TRBV6-5 NA TGTGCCAGCAGTTACTCCGCATCATCGTATGGCTACACCTTC CASSYSASSYGYTF
TRBJ2-6 NA TRBV4-1 NA TGCGCCAGCAGCCCCCAAGGGGGGGGTTCAGGGGCCAACGTCCTGACTTTC CASSPQGGGSGANVLTF
TRBJ2-5 NA TRBV6-6 NA TGTGCCAGTAATAGCGGTGTAAAAGAGACCCAGTACTTC CASNSGVKETQYF
TRBJ2-7 TRBD1 TRBV10-3 NA TGTGCCATCAGTGCCCCGGGACAGTCCTCCTACGAGCAGTACTTC CAISAPGQSSYEQYF
TRBJ2-7 NA TRBV7-3 few TGTGCCAGCAGCTACGACGCACCGGGACGGGGCCACTACGAGCAGTACTTC CASSYDAPGRGHYEQYF
TRBJ2-5 NA TRBV5-5 few TGTGCCAGCAGCTTGGCCTCGCTGGGTGGGACGACCCAAGAGACCCAGTACTTC CASSLASLGGTTQETQYF
TRBJ2-7 TRBD1 TRBV10-3 NA TGTGCCATCAGTGGTGGGACAGATTCCCTGAGGTACTTC CAISGGTDSLRYF
TRBJ2-1 NA TRBV7-6 few TGTGCCAGCAGCTTGGAGGAGGGACCACCCTACAATGAGCAGTTCTTC CASSLEEGPPYNEQFF
TRBJ2-3 NA TRBV11-3 NA TGTGCCAGCAGCCCTTTCACGGGACAAACGCAGTATTTT CASSPFTGQTQYF
TRBJ1-1 NA TRBV28 few TGTGCCAGCAGTTACGAGGAGGGACCTATGAACACTGAAGCTTTCTTT CASSYEEGPMNTEAFF
TRBJ1-1 NA TRBV2 NA TGTGCCAGCAAAGGGCCGACTGTGAACACTGAAGCTTTCTTT CASKGPTVNTEAFF
TRBJ2-5 NA TRBV19 NA TGTGCCAGTAGTATGGGGATGTGGGAGACCCAGTACTTC CASSMGMWETQYF
TRBJ2-7 TRBD1 TRBV5-1 few TGCGCCAGCAGCTTGGGGACAGGCTTTCAGTACGAGCAGTACTTC CASSLGTGFQYEQYF
TRBJ2-7 TRBD2 TRBV4-1 NA TGCGCCAGCAGCCAAGATCCTTGGGGGGGGAACTACGAGCAGTACTTC CASSQDPWGGNYEQYF
TRBJ2-3 TRBD1 TRBV27 NA TGTGCCAGCAGTTTATCCGGACAGGGGGTGGCGGATACGCAGTATTTT CASSLSGQGVADTQYF
TRBJ2-3 TRBD2 TRBV20-1 many TGCTCGGCGGGGGGGACAGATACGCAGTATTTT CSAGGTDTQYF
TRBJ2-1 TRBD1 TRBV12-3/TRBV12-4 few TGTGCCAGCAGGTCGGGACAGATCAATGAGCAGTTCTTC CASRSGQINEQFF
TRBJ2-7 NA TRBV30 NA TGTGCCTGGACCCGCACAAAGGGGCCCTACGAGCAGTACTTC CAWTRTKGPYEQYF